The 32 T cell receptor beta chains presented below share a single source sample, sequenced in a study of blood T cell repertoires in COVID-19. Sequenced by immunoSEQ multiplex PCR; TCRdb stores in-frame clones only, minus some. The table lists under 300,000 clones, roughly 88% of them singletons. Material for sequencing was peripheral blood. The receptors were gathered from an elderly man with acute or convalescent COVID-19.

The V and J genes are TRBV15 and TRBJ2-7; unclear D gene. Deletions cut 1 base from V and 6 bases from J, with 7 bases between. The CDR3 loop spans 12 amino acids. The germline CDR1 and CDR2 sequences are LNHNV and YYDKDF (reference sequence). CDR3 amino acids: CATSRAGREQYF. CDR3 nucleotide sequence: TGTGCCACCAGCAGAGCGGGTCGCGAGCAGTACTTC.

The chain carries TRBV7-8 and TRBJ1-5; no clear D. Germline values: CDR1 SGHVS, CDR2 FQNEAQ. V lost 4 bases and J 4 bases, leaving 11 bases between the germline ends. The CDR3 loop spans 14 amino acids. The CDR3 region is CASSWPGKNQPQHF. In DNA form, the CDR3 reads TGTGCCAGCAGCTGGCCCGGGAAAAATCAGCCCCAGCATTTT.

The chain uses TRBV7-9 and TRBJ1-2; TRBD1 might be the D (5 bases). Trimming removed 2 bases from V and 5 bases from J, with 12 bases in between. The CDR3 is 14 residues long. The germline V gene has CDR1 SEHNR and CDR2 FQNEAQ (reference sequence). The CDR3 region has the DNA TGTGCCAGCAGCTTAACTGGGACTGGTTATGGCTACACCTTC. As protein: CASSLTGTGYGYTF.

V and J are TRBV7-6 and TRBJ2-7; unclear D gene. Germline CDR1 is SGHVS and CDR2 is FNYEAQ. The length of the CDR3 is 15 residues. V was pared by 1 base and J by 4 bases, with 14 bases between. Here the CDR3 reads CASSLDRIASYEQYF. Here the CDR3 DNA reads TGTGCCAGCAGCTTAGATCGAATAGCTTCTTACGAGCAGTACTTC.

V usage is TRBV4-1 and J usage is TRBJ1-4; D is uncertain. This CDR3 comprises 15 residues. Germline values: CDR1 MGHRA, CDR2 YSYEKL. Trimming shortened V by 0 bases and J by 5 bases, and 10 bases separated the two germline ends. DNA of the CDR3: TGCGCCAGCAGCCAAGATGACCTAGCGAATGAAAAACTGTTTTTT. This sequence encodes CASSQDDLANEKLFF.

This chain connects TRBV6-6 to TRBJ1-1; a weak D match, TRBD1 (5 bases). Germline V gene sequence: CDR1 MNHNY, CDR2 SVGAGI (reference sequence). V lost 5 bases and J lost 4, with 11 bases in between. The CDR3 has 13 residues. The CDR3 sequence: CASSVQGGTEAFF. The DNA of the CDR3 is TGTGCCAGCAGTGTCCAGGGTGGCACTGAAGCTTTCTTT.

This clone has just one count. V gene TRBV5-6 combines with J gene TRBJ1-1, with D maybe TRBD1 (6 bases). The CDR3 spans 15 residues. Germline loops: CDR1 SGHDT, CDR2 YYEEEE. Trimming shortened V by 1 base and J by 0 bases, and 10 bases separated the two germline ends. The CDR3 loop is CASSLWGQMNTEAFF. The CDR3 coding sequence is TGTGCCAGCAGCTTGTGGGGGCAGATGAACACTGAAGCTTTCTTT.

The rearrangement uses TRBV7-2 and TRBJ1-5, with TRBD1 matching 7 bases. The CDR3 has 15 residues. The germline gives CDR1 SGHTA, CDR2 FQGNSA. J was trimmed by 7 bases and V by 5 bases; bases with no gene match: 11. The CDR3 region has the DNA TGTGCCAGCAGCCTCGGTTTACAGGGGCGGCAGCCCCAGCATTTT. The encoded protein is CASSLGLQGRQPQHF.

CDR3 region: CASSPDRGRDTGELFF. The CDR3 DNA reads TGCGCCAGCAGCCCGGACAGGGGGAGGGACACCGGGGAGCTGTTTTTT. The chain recombines TRBV5-1 with TRBJ2-2, with 10 bases matching TRBD1. J was trimmed by 3 bases and V by 4 bases; bases with no gene match: 6. The CDR3 consists of 16 residues. Germline V gene data show CDR1 as SGHRS and CDR2 as YFSETQ.

This clone has only one observation. The same CDR3 arises from other DNA sequences in this sample as well. The rearrangement joins TRBV2 to TRBJ1-6, with 9 positions matching TRBD1. The ends lost 10 bases at V and 7 bases at J; junction bases unmatched: 5. Germline loops: CDR1 SNHLY, CDR2 FYNNEI. The CDR3 contains 13 residues. This chain's CDR3 is CATSGQGNSPLHF. The CDR3 DNA follows: TGTGCCACCTCGGGACAGGGAAATTCACCCCTCCACTTT.

J is TRBJ2-3 and V is TRBV11-3; TRBD2 matches 13 bases. Germline V gene lookup returns CDR1 SGHNT and CDR2 YENEEA. The V and J ends lost 3 bases and 10 bases, in that order; junction bases with no gene match: 7. CDR3 length: 15 amino acids. This chain's CDR3 is CASSLGLAGTGAQYF. In DNA, the CDR3 is TGTGCCAGCAGCTTGGGACTAGCGGGAACGGGGGCGCAGTATTTT.

The chain uses TRBV4-3 and TRBJ2-7; no firm D call. This CDR3 spans 15 amino acids. Trimming shortened V by 4 bases and J by 0 bases, and 13 bases separated the two germline ends. From germline, CDR1 is LGHNA and CDR2 YSLEER. The CDR3 DNA sequence: TGCGCCAGCAGCCTTAGCCACGAGGCCTCCTACGAGCAGTACTTC. This translates into CASSLSHEASYEQYF.

The J gene is TRBJ2-3, the V gene TRBV11-3, with a tentative D call TRBD1 (5 bases). V gave up 5 bases and J gave up 5 bases, with 11 bases separating them. Germline loops: CDR1 SGHNT, CDR2 YENEEA. This CDR3 contains 13 residues. The CDR3 sequence: CASSRGRVDTQYF. The CDR3 nucleotides are TGTGCCAGCAGCCGAGGCAGGGTAGATACGCAGTATTTT.

The V gene is TRBV14, the J gene TRBJ2-3; TRBD2 might be the D (5 bases). The ends were cut back, 4 bases at V and 2 bases at J, with 13 bases in the middle. Germline loops: CDR1 SGHDN, CDR2 FVKESK. The CDR3 loop spans 15 amino acids. The CDR3 loop reads CASSPSGSATDTQYF. The CDR3 nucleotides are TGTGCCAGCAGCCCTAGTGGTAGCGCCACAGATACGCAGTATTTT.

The chain joins TRBV3-1 (or the pseudogene TRBV3-2) to TRBJ1-2; 8 positions match TRBD1. Germline V gene lookup returns CDR1 LGHDT and CDR2 YNNKEL (reference sequence). This CDR3 spans 16 amino acids. The V and J ends lost 0 bases and 8 bases, in that order; junction bases with no gene match: 11. CDR3 region: CASSQDWTGNPGGYTF. The CDR3 DNA is TGTGCCAGCAGCCAAGATTGGACAGGGAACCCTGGCGGCTACACCTTC.

The chain is built from TRBV6-1 and TRBJ2-2, with unresolved D. The germline gives CDR1 MNHNS, CDR2 SASEGT. V dropped 7 bases and J dropped 0 bases, with 12 bases sitting between them. This CDR3 spans 15 amino acids. The CDR3 protein is CASTLRSANTGELFF. The DNA of the CDR3 is TGTGCCAGCACCTTACGCAGTGCGAACACCGGGGAGCTGTTTTTT.

Remarks on this clone: Other DNA sequences in this sample translate to the same CDR3. The genes are TRBV5-6 and TRBJ1-5; tentatively, D is TRBD1 (5 bases). Between the trimmed V and J ends, which lost 0 bases and 5 bases, there was a span of 6 bases. CDR3 length equals 13 residues. Germline V gives CDR1 SGHDT, CDR2 YYEEEE. The CDR3 region has the DNA TGTGCCAGCAGCTTGGCCAGGGATCAGCCCCAGCATTTT. Protein: CASSLARDQPQHF.

This clone was detected only a few times. The chain is built from TRBV3-1 (or the pseudogene TRBV3-2) and TRBJ1-2; a weak D match, TRBD1 (6 bases). The CDR3 is 16 amino acids. The V gene's germline CDR1 is LGHDT and CDR2 YNNKEL (reference sequence). V was shortened by 0 bases and J by 3 bases, with 14 bases between the two germline ends. The CDR3 DNA is TGTGCCAGCAGCCAAGAATTCAGGGGACGAGACTATGGCTACACCTTC. Encoded protein: CASSQEFRGRDYGYTF.

A few counts support this clone. V gene TRBV10-3 combines with J gene TRBJ1-5; D is uncertain. This CDR3 comprises 13 residues. Germline CDR1 ENHRY, CDR2 SYGVKD. Trimming left V 8 bases short and J 0 bases short, with 8 bases between. CDR3 sequence reads: CAIGPYSNQPQHF. CDR3 sequence (DNA): TGTGCCATCGGCCCTTATAGCAATCAGCCCCAGCATTTT.

The CDR3 sequence: CASQGGAVDTQYF. CDR3 DNA: TGTGCCAGCCAAGGCGGGGCCGTTGATACGCAGTATTTT. The J gene is TRBJ2-3, the V gene TRBV28; a possible D gene is TRBD2 (6 bases). The CDR3 extends over 13 amino acids. The germline V gene has CDR1 MDHEN and CDR2 SYDVKM. V lost 8 bases and J lost 6, with 15 bases in between.

As regards this clone: The identical CDR3 is also encoded by other nucleotide sequences in the sample. The chain carries TRBV5-1 and TRBJ2-7; 11 nucleotides align to TRBD1. The germline V gene encodes CDR1 SGHRS and CDR2 YFSETQ. This CDR3 is 15 amino acids long. Losses at the gene ends were 3 bases for V and 3 bases for J; bases not matched to a gene: 5. The DNA for the CDR3 is TGCGCCAGCAGCTCGTCCGGGACAGGGGGCTACGAGCAGTACTTC. The encoded protein is CASSSSGTGGYEQYF. Full variable domain (rest looked up from reference TRBV5-1 and TRBJ2-7): KAGVTQTPRYLIKTRGQQVTLSCSPISGHRSVSWYQQTPGQGLQFLFEYFSETQRNKGNFPGRFSGRQFSNSRSEMNVSTLELGDSALYLCASSSSGTGGYEQYFGPGTRLTVT.

The chain links TRBV5-8 to TRBJ1-4; 7 nucleotides line up with TRBD1. The germline gives CDR1 SGHTS, CDR2 YDEGEE. The CDR3 loop spans 15 amino acids. The ends lost 4 bases at V and 4 bases at J; junction bases unmatched: 7. Here the CDR3 reads CASSQGETSNEKLFF. In DNA, the CDR3 is TGTGCCAGCAGCCAGGGGGAGACTAGTAATGAAAAACTGTTTTTT.

This chain uses TRBV15 with TRBJ2-5, with 12 nucleotides matching TRBD2. Germline values: CDR1 LNHNV, CDR2 YYDKDF (reference sequence). V shed 1 base, J shed 2 bases, and the junction held 2 bases outside the gene matches. The CDR3 covers 16 residues. The CDR3, as DNA: TGTGCCACCAGCAGAGGGACTAGCGGGATACAAGAGACCCAGTACTTC. Protein product: CATSRGTSGIQETQYF.

The rearrangement links TRBV10-1 to TRBJ2-5; 7 bases match TRBD1. Germline trimming cut 3 bases from V and 0 bases from J; bases unmatched to any gene: 4. CDR1 and CDR2 (germline): WNHNN, SYGVQD (reference sequence). The CDR3 contains 15 residues. In DNA form, the CDR3 reads TGCGCCAGCAGTGATCGGGGACAGAACCAAGAGACCCAGTACTTC. Translating gives CASSDRGQNQETQYF.

This chain joins TRBV5-1 and TRBJ2-1; tentatively, D is TRBD2 (6 bases). Germline V gives CDR1 SGHRS, CDR2 YFSETQ. V lost 2 bases and J lost 8, with 8 bases in between. The CDR3 spans 12 residues. The DNA of the CDR3 is TGCGCCAGCAGCTTCCGGGACTATGAGCAGTTCTTC. Its translation is CASSFRDYEQFF. Together with reference TRBV5-1 and TRBJ2-1, the CDR3 gives the full variable domain: KAGVTQTPRYLIKTRGQQVTLSCSPISGHRSVSWYQQTPGQGLQFLFEYFSETQRNKGNFPGRFSGRQFSNSRSEMNVSTLELGDSALYLCASSFRDYEQFFGPGTRLTVL.

V gene TRBV28 combines with J gene TRBJ1-3; D unclear. Per germline, CDR1 MDHEN and CDR2 SYDVKM. The CDR3 contains 11 residues. V lost 3 bases, J lost 9 bases, and 6 bases lay in between. The CDR3 reads CASSFRSTIYF. CDR3 sequence (DNA): TGTGCCAGCAGTTTCCGGAGCACCATATATTTT.

This chain connects TRBV5-1 to TRBJ2-5; D may be TRBD1 (5 bases). The ends were cut back, 0 bases at V and 4 bases at J, with 13 bases in the middle. This CDR3 is built from 15 residues. CDR1 is SGHRS, CDR2 YFSETQ, per germline. CDR3 in amino acids: CASSLVGLGIETQYF. CDR3 sequence (DNA): TGCGCCAGCAGCTTGGTGGGGCTAGGGATAGAGACCCAGTACTTC.

The CDR3 sequence: CASSWRGTSIGYTF. CDR3 bases: TGTGCCAGCAGTTGGCGTGGGACTTCTATCGGCTACACCTTC. This chain connects TRBV6-2 or TRBV6-3 to TRBJ1-2, with TRBD1 as a possible D gene (5 bases). The length of the CDR3 is 14 residues. Trimming pared 4 bases from V and 8 bases from J, leaving 17 bases between. Germline-derived CDR1 and CDR2 are MNHEY and SVGEGT.

This chain connects TRBV6-5 to TRBJ2-7; TRBD1 agrees at 9 bases. J was trimmed by 5 bases and V by 7 bases; bases with no gene match: 9. CDR3 length equals 14 residues. From germline, CDR1 is MNHEY and CDR2 SVGAGI. The CDR3 is CASTRGTGIDEQYF. CDR3 in DNA: TGTGCCAGCACCCGAGGGACAGGGATCGACGAGCAGTACTTC.

In its sample, this clone was seen a few times. The chain links TRBV15 to TRBJ1-6, with 7 nucleotides matching TRBD1. The CDR3 covers 15 residues. V shed 4 bases, J shed 10 bases, and the junction held 10 bases outside the gene matches. Germline CDR1 and CDR2: LNHNV and YYDKDF (reference sequence). For the CDR3, the DNA is TGTGCCACCAGCACCGGACAGGTCGAATACTCACCCCTCCACTTT. The encoded protein is CATSTGQVEYSPLHF.

The genes are TRBV28 and TRBJ2-3; D call uncertain. Germline loops: CDR1 MDHEN, CDR2 SYDVKM. There are 15 residues in the CDR3. V lost 2 bases and J lost 6, with 15 bases in between. The CDR3 DNA reads TGTGCCAGCAGTTTACTAACCTTGAGTTCGGATACGCAGTATTTT. The encoded protein is CASSLLTLSSDTQYF.

V is TRBV2 and J is TRBJ1-6; 9 positions agree with TRBD1. This CDR3 spans 14 amino acids. With 10 bases clipped from V and 8 bases from J, the junction kept 9 bases outside the gene matches. The germline gives CDR1 SNHLY, CDR2 FYNNEI. CDR3 amino acids: CAINQRQGDSPLHF. The CDR3 DNA is TGTGCCATCAACCAGAGACAGGGGGATTCACCCCTCCACTTT.